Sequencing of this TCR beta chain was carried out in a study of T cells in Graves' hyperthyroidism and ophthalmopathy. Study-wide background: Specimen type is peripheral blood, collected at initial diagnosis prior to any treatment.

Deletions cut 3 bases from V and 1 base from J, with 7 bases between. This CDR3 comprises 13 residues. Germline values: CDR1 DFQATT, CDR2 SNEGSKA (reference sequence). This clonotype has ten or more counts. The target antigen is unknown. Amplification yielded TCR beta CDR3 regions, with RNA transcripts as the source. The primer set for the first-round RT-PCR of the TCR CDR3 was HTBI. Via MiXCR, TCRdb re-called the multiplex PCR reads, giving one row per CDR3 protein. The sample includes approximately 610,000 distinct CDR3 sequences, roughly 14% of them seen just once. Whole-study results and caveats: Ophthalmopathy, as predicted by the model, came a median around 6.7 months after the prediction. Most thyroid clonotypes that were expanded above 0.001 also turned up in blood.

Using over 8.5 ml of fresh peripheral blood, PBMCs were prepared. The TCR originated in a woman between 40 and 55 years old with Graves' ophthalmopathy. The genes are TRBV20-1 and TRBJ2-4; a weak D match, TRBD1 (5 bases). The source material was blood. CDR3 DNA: TGCAGTGCTAGGGCAGGGGCCAAAAACATTCAGTACTTC. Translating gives CSARAGAKNIQYF.